This T cell receptor (beta chain) comes out of a study of blood T cell repertoires in COVID-19. Study overall: There were acute and convalescent COVID-19 samples, and they came from the United States, Italy and Spain. T cells, B-cell-depleted T cells, or PBMCs provided the cDNA or gDNA that served as material.

Those enrolled, adults aged roughly 18 to 89 years, came from about two dozen US areas. Cohorts were determined from participant-reported clinical history. This CDR3 region has 16 residues. Germline loops: CDR1 SQVTM, CDR2 ANQGSEA. Between the trimmed V and J ends, which lost 0 bases and 3 bases, there was a span of 17 bases. Data came from immunoSEQ multiplex PCR; TCRdb stores just in-frame clones and leaves some out. The sample yields 250,000 to 300,000 clones, under 90% seen once. The chain is built from TRBV29-1 and TRBJ1-2; D is unresolved. The clonotype was recovered from a woman in her forties who had recovered from COVID-19. The specimen sequenced was PBMCs or T cells enriched from blood (not recorded which). The CDR3 here is CSVEDLRTDPHYGYTF. CDR3 DNA sequence: TGCAGCGTTGAAGATCTAAGGACTGACCCCCACTATGGCTACACCTTC.